This T cell receptor (beta chain) was recovered during a study of radiation and T cells in renal cell carcinoma. General study results and limits: Without pretreatment biopsies, baseline tumor clonotype presence was undetermined. From baseline, blood top tumor clonotypes peaked at 2 weeks post-radiation.

The CDR3 covers 14 residues. V trimming: 1 base; J trimming: 4 bases; junction bases outside the gene matches: 3. The germline V gene has CDR1 SEHNR and CDR2 FQNEAQ (reference sequence). This clone was seen just once. Its target is unknown. Only in-frame clones appear in the TCRdb table, and some are missing; sequencing was by immunoSEQ multiplex PCR. Of 130,000 or so clones listed, approximately 91% are singletons. As to time point: baseline pretreatment blood. Treatment noted: 15 Gy SBRT to primary tumor, nephrectomy 4 weeks later. After SBRT, blood was collected at 2 and 4 weeks, plus baseline. The chain recombines TRBV7-9 with TRBJ2-5; 7 nucleotides align to TRBD2. The source was blood, collected from a patient whose treatment included radiotherapy and nephrectomy. The TCR was taken from a woman in her forties or fifties with renal cell carcinoma. CDR3 loop: CASSLVGGIETQYF. CDR3 coding DNA: TGTGCCAGCAGCTTAGTCGGGGGGATAGAGACCCAGTACTTC. Variable domain in full (rest from reference TRBV7-9 and TRBJ2-5): DTGVSQNPRHKITKRGQNVTFRCDPISEHNRLYWYRQTLGQGPEFLTYFQNEAQLEKSRLLSDRFSAERPKGSFSTLEIQRTEQGDSAMYLCASSLVGGIETQYFGPGTRLLVL.